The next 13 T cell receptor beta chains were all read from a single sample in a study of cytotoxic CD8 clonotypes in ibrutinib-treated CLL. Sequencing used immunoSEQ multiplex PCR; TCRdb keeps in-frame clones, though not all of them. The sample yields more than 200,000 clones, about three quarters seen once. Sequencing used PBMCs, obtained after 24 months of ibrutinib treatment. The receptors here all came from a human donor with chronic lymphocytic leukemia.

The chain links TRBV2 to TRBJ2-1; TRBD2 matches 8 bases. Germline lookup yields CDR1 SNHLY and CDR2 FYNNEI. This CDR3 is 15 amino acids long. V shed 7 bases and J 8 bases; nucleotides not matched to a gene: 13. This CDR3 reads CASILVSGRRDEQFF. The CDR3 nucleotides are TGTGCCAGCATCTTGGTCAGCGGGAGAAGAGATGAGCAGTTCTTC.

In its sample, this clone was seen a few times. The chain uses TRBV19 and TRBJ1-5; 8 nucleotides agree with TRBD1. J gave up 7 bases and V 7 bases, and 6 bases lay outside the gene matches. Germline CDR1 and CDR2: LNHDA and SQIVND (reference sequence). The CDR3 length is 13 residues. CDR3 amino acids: CASTKTGGQPQHF. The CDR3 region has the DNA TGTGCCAGTACGAAAACAGGGGGACAGCCCCAGCATTTT.

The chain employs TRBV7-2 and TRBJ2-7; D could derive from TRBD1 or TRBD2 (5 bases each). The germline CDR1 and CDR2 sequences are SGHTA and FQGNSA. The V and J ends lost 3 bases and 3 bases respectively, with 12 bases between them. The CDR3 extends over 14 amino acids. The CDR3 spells CASSFSGGNYEQYF. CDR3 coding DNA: TGTGCCAGCAGCTTCTCTGGGGGAAACTACGAGCAGTACTTC.

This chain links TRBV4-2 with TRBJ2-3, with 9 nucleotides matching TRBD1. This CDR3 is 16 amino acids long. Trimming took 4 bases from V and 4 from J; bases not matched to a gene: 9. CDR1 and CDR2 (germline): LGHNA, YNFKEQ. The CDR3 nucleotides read TGTGCCAGCAGCCCCCGACAGGGGGAGGACCCAGATACGCAGTATTTT. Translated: CASSPRQGEDPDTQYF.

CDR3 sequence: CASSQELQAAYEQYF. In DNA form, the CDR3 reads TGCGCCAGCAGCCAAGAATTGCAGGCTGCCTACGAGCAGTACTTC. J is TRBJ2-7 and V is TRBV4-1; D is unresolved. Trimming cost V 0 bases and J 2 bases, with 11 bases left between them. This CDR3 contains 15 residues. Per germline, CDR1 MGHRA and CDR2 YSYEKL.

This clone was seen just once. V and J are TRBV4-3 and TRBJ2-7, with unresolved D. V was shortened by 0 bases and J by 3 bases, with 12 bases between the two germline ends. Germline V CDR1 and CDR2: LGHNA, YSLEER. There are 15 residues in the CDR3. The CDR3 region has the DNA TGCGCCAGCAGCCAAGAGAAGCAGTTGAGCTACGAGCAGTACTTC. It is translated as CASSQEKQLSYEQYF.

CDR3 coding DNA: TGTGCCAGCAGCTGGACAGGGGAAGGGACTGAAGCTTTCTTT. This encodes CASSWTGEGTEAFF. The chain joins TRBV5-6 to TRBJ1-1; 9 nucleotides agree with TRBD1. This CDR3 spans 14 amino acids. The V and J ends lost 3 bases and 5 bases, in that order; junction bases with no gene match: 5. Germline V lookup: CDR1 SGHDT, CDR2 YYEEEE.

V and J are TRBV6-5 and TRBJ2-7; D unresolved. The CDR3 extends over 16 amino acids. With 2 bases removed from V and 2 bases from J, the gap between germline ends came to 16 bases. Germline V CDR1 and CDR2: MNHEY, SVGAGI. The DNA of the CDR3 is TGTGCCAGCAGTTACGGTTCCCTCGCGGTCCCCTACGAGCAGTACTTC. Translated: CASSYGSLAVPYEQYF.

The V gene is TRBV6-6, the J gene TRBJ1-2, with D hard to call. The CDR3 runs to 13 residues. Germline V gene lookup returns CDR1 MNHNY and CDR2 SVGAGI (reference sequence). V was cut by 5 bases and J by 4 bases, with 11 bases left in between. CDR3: CASSPRPRYGYTF. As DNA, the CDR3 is TGTGCCAGCAGTCCCCGGCCCCGCTATGGCTACACCTTC.

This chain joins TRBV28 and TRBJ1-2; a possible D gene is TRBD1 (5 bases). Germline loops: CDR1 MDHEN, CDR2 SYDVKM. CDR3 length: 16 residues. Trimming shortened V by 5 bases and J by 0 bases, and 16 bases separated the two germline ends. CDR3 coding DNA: TGTGCCAGCAGTCCTCCCCGCATGACAGCTAACTATGGCTACACCTTC. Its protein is CASSPPRMTANYGYTF.

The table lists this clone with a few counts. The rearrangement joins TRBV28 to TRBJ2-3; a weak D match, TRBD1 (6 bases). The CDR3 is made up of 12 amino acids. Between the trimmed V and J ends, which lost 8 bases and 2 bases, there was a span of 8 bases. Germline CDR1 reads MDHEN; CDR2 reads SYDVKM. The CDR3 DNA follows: TGTGCCAGCGGACAGTTCACAGATACGCAGTATTTT. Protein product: CASGQFTDTQYF.

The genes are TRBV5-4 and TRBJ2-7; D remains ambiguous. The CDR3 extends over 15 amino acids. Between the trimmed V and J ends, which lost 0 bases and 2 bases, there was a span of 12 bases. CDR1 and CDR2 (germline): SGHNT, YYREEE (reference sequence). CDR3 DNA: TGTGCCAGCAGCTTGGACTTTGGGCATACCTACGAGCAGTACTTC. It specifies CASSLDFGHTYEQYF.

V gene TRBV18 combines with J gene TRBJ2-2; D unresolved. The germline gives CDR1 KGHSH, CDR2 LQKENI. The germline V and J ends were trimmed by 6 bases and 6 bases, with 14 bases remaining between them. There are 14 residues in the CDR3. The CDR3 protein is CASSPTLGAGELFF. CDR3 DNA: TGTGCCAGCTCGCCGACCCTTGGTGCCGGGGAGCTGTTTTTT.